This passage covers 10 T cell receptor beta chains from one sample sequenced in a study of blood T cell repertoires in COVID-19. This table comes from immunoSEQ multiplex PCR, and its TCRdb copy is limited to in-frame clones, with some not included. The sample includes some 160,000 clones, about 83% of them seen just once. Sequences were obtained from peripheral blood. The receptors originated from a woman older than 75 with acute or convalescent COVID-19.

V usage is TRBV6-6 and J usage is TRBJ1-1; D is perhaps TRBD1 (5 bases). The CDR3 covers 14 residues. Germline V CDR1 and CDR2: MNHNY, SVGAGI (reference sequence). Trimming removed 2 bases from V and 3 bases from J, with 10 bases in between. The CDR3 DNA sequence: TGTGCCAGCAGTTACCCAGGGAGGGACACTGAAGCTTTCTTT. The encoded protein is CASSYPGRDTEAFF.

The chain links TRBV6-1 to TRBJ1-6, with 8 positions matching TRBD1. The CDR3 totals 17 residues. The germline V gene has CDR1 MNHNS and CDR2 SASEGT. With 4 bases clipped from V and 5 bases from J, the junction kept 10 bases outside the gene matches. CDR3 nucleotide sequence: TGTGCCAGCAGTGGACTACAGGGGGGCGCGGATAATTCACCCCTCCACTTT. The encoded protein is CASSGLQGGADNSPLHF.

V is TRBV28 and J is TRBJ1-2, with 8 bases fitting TRBD1. J lost 0 bases, V lost 6 bases, and 9 bases had no gene match. Germline V gene data show CDR1 as MDHEN and CDR2 as SYDVKM. The CDR3 spans 16 residues. The CDR3 region has the DNA TGTGCCAGCAGCCTCCCCCGACAGGGGCCTAACTATGGCTACACCTTC. It is translated as CASSLPRQGPNYGYTF.

V gene TRBV3-1 (or the pseudogene TRBV3-2) combines with J gene TRBJ1-3; D is possibly TRBD1 (5 bases). V was trimmed by 6 bases and J by 2 bases, leaving 17 bases between them. Germline-derived CDR1 and CDR2 are LGHDT and YNNKEL (reference sequence). This CDR3 comprises 16 residues. The CDR3: CASSRGTLSTGNTIYF. The CDR3 nucleotides read TGTGCCAGCAGTCGGGGGACGTTGTCGACTGGAAACACCATATATTTT.

The count of this clone is one. J is TRBJ1-5 and V is TRBV28; 7 positions match TRBD1. CDR3 length: 16 amino acids. Germline V lookup: CDR1 MDHEN, CDR2 SYDVKM. V lost 5 bases to trimming and J lost 7 bases; unmatched junction nucleotides: 14. The DNA of the CDR3 is TGTGCCAGCAGTCCCGGACAGGTCTGGCGCAGGCAGCCCCAGCATTTT. It translates to CASSPGQVWRRQPQHF. Supplemented by reference TRBV28 and TRBJ1-5, the full variable domain reads DVKVTQSSRYLVKRTGEKVFLECVQDMDHENMFWYRQDPGLGLRLIYFSYDVKMKEKGDIPEGYSVSREKKERFSLILESASTNQTSMYLCASSPGQVWRRQPQHFGDGTRLSIL.

This clone was found a few times. This chain links TRBV7-9 with TRBJ1-2; maybe TRBD1 (6 bases). The CDR3 spans 16 residues. Germline CDR1 is SEHNR and CDR2 is FQNEAQ (reference sequence). V was trimmed by 5 bases and J by 1 base, leaving 17 bases between them. For the CDR3, the DNA is TGTGCCAGCAGCCGAAGGGGGGGACTGAGTAACTATGGCTACACCTTC. The encoded protein is CASSRRGGLSNYGYTF.

This clone came up once. The chain carries TRBV28 and TRBJ1-2; maybe TRBD1 (5 bases). The V gene's germline CDR1 is MDHEN and CDR2 SYDVKM. The CDR3 covers 13 residues. Trimming took 4 bases from V and 4 from J, leaving 10 bases between them. The CDR3 DNA reads as TGTGCCAGCAGTTCCTTCGACAGCTATGGCTACACCTTC. Protein product: CASSSFDSYGYTF.

CDR3 DNA: TGTGCCAGCAGCAACTCAAGGGGCGCAGGAGGCTACACCTTC. Translated: CASSNSRGAGGYTF. The chain has TRBV27 and TRBJ1-2; tentative D call: TRBD1 (5 bases). The CDR3 loop spans 14 amino acids. V gave up 6 bases and J gave up 8 bases, with 19 bases separating them. CDR1 is MNHEY and CDR2 is SMNVEV in the germline V gene (reference sequence).

This clone was recorded only once. The chain carries TRBV7-2 and TRBJ2-1; D perhaps matches TRBD2 (6 bases). Germline-derived CDR1 and CDR2 are SGHTA and FQGNSA. The CDR3 length is 15 residues. V gave up 3 bases and J gave up 0 bases, with 9 bases separating them. The CDR3 region has the DNA TGTGCCAGCAGCTTTGGGGGGAGCTCCTACAATGAGCAGTTCTTC. Translating it yields CASSFGGSSYNEQFF.

Here the CDR3 reads CASSVGLRQETQYF. CDR3 sequence (DNA): TGTGCCAGCAGCGTAGGGTTGCGCCAAGAGACCCAGTACTTC. J is TRBJ2-5 and V is TRBV9, with D uncertain. Germline V lookup: CDR1 SGDLS, CDR2 YYNGEE. CDR3 length equals 14 residues. The V and J ends lost 0 bases and 1 base respectively, with 7 bases between them. Full variable domain (outside the CDR3, taken from reference TRBV9 and TRBJ2-5): DSGVTQTPKHLITATGQRVTLRCSPRSGDLSVYWYQQSLDQGLQFLIQYYNGEERAKGNILERFSAQQFPDLHSELNLSSLELGDSALYFCASSVGLRQETQYFGPGTRLLVL.